These 25 T cell receptor beta chains were all obtained from the same sample, sequenced in a study of Ad26.COV2.S vaccination and SARS-CoV-2 variants. Clones were read by immunoSEQ multiplex PCR, and TCRdb kept only the in-frame ones, dropping some. Of about 350,000 clones in the sample, around 89% were seen once. The treatment here: 15 to 20 received Ad26.COV2.S at low or high dose, single or two shots; about five received placebo; per-sample allocation not given. Specimens were obtained on day 63 following the first vaccine or placebo injection. Source: peripheral blood, taken in a trial of Ad26.COV2.S vaccine versus placebo. These receptor sequences come from a person between 18 and 65 years old who received the Ad26.COV2.S COVID-19 vaccine or a placebo.

Only one count was recorded for this clone. The V call is TRBV6-6, the J call TRBJ1-5; weak D call: TRBD1 (5 bases). Germline assignment: CDR1 MNHNY and CDR2 SVGAGI (reference sequence). Trimming took 2 bases from V and 5 from J, leaving 16 bases between them. The CDR3 length is 16 residues. This chain's CDR3 is CASSYRGDLGDQPQHF. The CDR3 region has the DNA TGTGCCAGCAGTTACCGGGGGGATTTGGGGGATCAGCCCCAGCATTTT.

The V gene is TRBV6-1, the J gene TRBJ1-3; maybe TRBD1 (6 bases). The CDR3 loop spans 15 amino acids. Germline CDR1 and CDR2: MNHNS and SASEGT. The V end was cut by 2 bases, the J end by 2 bases, with 10 bases between. The CDR3 loop is CASSEQGLTGNTIYF. CDR3 coding DNA: TGTGCCAGCAGTGAACAGGGGCTAACTGGAAACACCATATATTTT.

As concerns this clone: The same CDR3 arises from other DNA sequences in this sample as well. The chain has TRBV10-3 and TRBJ2-7, with no clear D. V was trimmed by 3 bases and J by 0 bases, leaving 0 bases between them. Germline CDR1 is ENHRY and CDR2 is SYGVKD. CDR3 size: 11 residues. The CDR3: CAISDSYEQYF. The CDR3, as DNA: TGTGCCATCAGTGACTCCTACGAGCAGTACTTC.

The rearrangement uses TRBV11-3 and TRBJ2-1; 12 bases are shared with TRBD2. After removal of 0 bases from V and 10 bases from J, the junction contained 4 bases not matched to a gene. This CDR3 has 15 residues. Germline CDR1 SGHNT, CDR2 YENEEA. The CDR3 nucleotides read TGTGCCAGCAGCTTAGAACCGACTAGCGGGGGAGAGCAGTTCTTC. It yields the protein CASSLEPTSGGEQFF.

The chain recombines TRBV28 with TRBJ2-6; D is unresolved. This CDR3 spans 14 amino acids. Germline CDR1 is MDHEN and CDR2 is SYDVKM. V lost 4 bases, J lost 4 bases, and 8 bases lay in between. The CDR3 sequence is CASSYFAGANVLTF. The CDR3 DNA reads TGTGCCAGCAGTTATTTTGCCGGGGCCAACGTCCTGACTTTC.

V usage is TRBV14 and J usage is TRBJ2-5; 8 bases are a match to TRBD2. CDR1 is SGHDN, CDR2 FVKESK, per germline. The CDR3 sequence is 13 residues long. V was pared by 6 bases and J by 10 bases, with 10 bases of the junction left unmatched. The chain's CDR3 is CASRAVQRGFQYF. CDR3 nucleotides: TGTGCCAGCAGAGCTGTACAGCGGGGGTTCCAGTACTTC.

The chain has TRBV19 and TRBJ1-5; 8 bases fit TRBD1. With 7 bases clipped from V and 7 bases from J, the junction kept 9 bases outside the gene matches. The V gene's germline CDR1 is LNHDA and CDR2 SQIVND (reference sequence). The CDR3 has 14 amino acids. CDR3 in amino acids: CASNFPGGHQPQHF. In nucleotides, the CDR3 is TGTGCCAGTAACTTTCCAGGGGGCCACCAGCCCCAGCATTTT.

The chain couples TRBV10-3 to TRBJ1-1; D not certain. Germline V lookup: CDR1 ENHRY, CDR2 SYGVKD. The CDR3 is 12 residues long. The V and J ends lost 4 bases and 3 bases respectively, with 6 bases between them. The CDR3 DNA sequence: TGTGCCATCAGTGGGGTGGACACTGAAGCTTTCTTT. Residues: CAISGVDTEAFF.

J is TRBJ2-4 and V is TRBV21-1; the D segment call TRBD1 is taken from the table without a DNA check. TRBV21-1 is assigned pseudogene status. The CDR3 is 17 amino acids. CDR3 bases: TGTGCCAGCAGCAAAGTTCGGGACACCGGGACCAGGGACATTCAGTACTTC. Its translation is CASSKVRDTGTRDIQYF.

The J gene is TRBJ1-2, the V gene TRBV28, with D tentatively TRBD1 (5 bases). Germline CDR1 is MDHEN and CDR2 is SYDVKM. This CDR3 spans 16 amino acids. V dropped 3 bases and J dropped 4 bases, with 18 bases sitting between them. The CDR3 DNA reads as TGTGCCAGCAGTTTGCATGGGGCAAGGAAACTCTATGGCTACACCTTC. It codes for CASSLHGARKLYGYTF.

This sequence joins TRBV7-8 and TRBJ2-1; D is ambiguous. V dropped 3 bases and J dropped 4 bases, with 10 bases sitting between them. Germline CDR1 reads SGHVS; CDR2 reads FQNEAQ. The CDR3 extends over 14 amino acids. The DNA of the CDR3 is TGTGCCAGCAGCTTTTCACGGTTTTACAATGAGCAGTTCTTC. It codes for CASSFSRFYNEQFF.

The chain uses TRBV5-4 and TRBJ2-7, with 8 bases identical to TRBD1. CDR3 length: 16 residues. J gave up 0 bases and V 4 bases, and 9 bases lay outside the gene matches. CDR1 is SGHNT and CDR2 is YYREEE in the germline V gene (reference sequence). CDR3 loop: CASSHGPGQGSYEQYF. In DNA form, the CDR3 reads TGTGCCAGCAGCCACGGCCCAGGACAGGGCTCCTACGAGCAGTACTTC.

The CDR3 region has the DNA TGTGCCAGCAGCAGCCGGGACAGAAGAGAAAAACTGTTTTTT. This sequence encodes CASSSRDRREKLFF. The V gene is TRBV13, the J gene TRBJ1-4, with TRBD1 matching 7 bases. J was trimmed by 8 bases and V by 5 bases; bases with no gene match: 8. CDR1 and CDR2 (germline): PRHDT, FYEKMQ (reference sequence). The CDR3 runs to 14 residues.

V usage is TRBV27 and J usage is TRBJ1-1, with 7 nucleotides matching TRBD1. CDR3 size: 13 residues. Germline V gives CDR1 MNHEY, CDR2 SMNVEV (reference sequence). Germline trimming cut 3 bases from V and 3 bases from J; bases unmatched to any gene: 1. The CDR3: CASSFQGDTEAFF. In DNA form, the CDR3 reads TGTGCCAGCAGTTTTCAGGGGGACACTGAAGCTTTCTTT.

This chain connects TRBV18 to TRBJ2-4; 10 bases agree with TRBD1. After removal of 3 bases from V and 8 bases from J, the junction contained 4 bases not matched to a gene. The germline V gene encodes CDR1 KGHSH and CDR2 LQKENI. This CDR3 has 14 residues. The CDR3 nucleotides read TGTGCCAGCTCACCGGACAGGGGGGCTGACATTCAGTACTTC. It codes for CASSPDRGADIQYF. The full variable domain, rest sourced from reference TRBV18 and TRBJ2-4, is NAGVMQNPRHLVRRRGQEARLRCSPMKGHSHVYWYRQLPEEGLKFMVYLQKENIIDESGMPKERFSAEFPKEGPSILRIQQVVRGDSAAYFCASSPDRGADIQYFGAGTRLSVL.

This clone was picked up one time. The chain couples TRBV6-5 to TRBJ2-2, with 9 bases fitting TRBD1. CDR3 length: 14 residues. After removal of 7 bases from V and 7 bases from J, the junction contained 7 bases not matched to a gene. CDR1 and CDR2 from the germline V gene are MNHEY and SVGAGI. The CDR3 nucleotides are TGTGCCAGCATCGGGACAGGGAATCACGGGGAGCTGTTTTTT. Translating it yields CASIGTGNHGELFF.

The gene calls are TRBV6-5 and TRBJ2-7; 11 nucleotides agree with TRBD1. V shed 6 bases, J shed 2 bases, and the junction held 3 bases outside the gene matches. The CDR3 has 14 amino acids. Germline CDR1 reads MNHEY; CDR2 reads SVGAGI. In nucleotides, the CDR3 is TGTGCCAGCAGCGGGACAGGGGGAACCTACGAGCAGTACTTC. Its translation is CASSGTGGTYEQYF.

The chain uses TRBV27 and TRBJ2-7, with D possibly being TRBD1 or TRBD2 (5 bases each). The CDR3 extends over 14 amino acids. V lost 5 bases and J lost 0, with 11 bases in between. Germline V gene data show CDR1 as MNHEY and CDR2 as SMNVEV (reference sequence). In DNA, the CDR3 is TGTGCCAGCAGTGAGGGGAGTGGCTCCTACGAGCAGTACTTC. It specifies CASSEGSGSYEQYF.

This chain links TRBV5-4 with TRBJ2-1; the D is unclear. The V gene lost 0 bases and the J gene lost 1 base, with 11 bases spanning the gap. This CDR3 has 16 amino acids. Germline assignment: CDR1 SGHNT and CDR2 YYREEE (reference sequence). The CDR3 reads CASSLDWQTSYNEQFF. The CDR3 region has the DNA TGTGCCAGCAGCTTGGACTGGCAGACGTCCTACAATGAGCAGTTCTTC.

This clone has just a few counts. The chain joins TRBV15 to TRBJ2-2; TRBD1 is a possible D gene (6 bases). Germline V lookup: CDR1 LNHNV, CDR2 YYDKDF (reference sequence). V gave up 8 bases and J gave up 3 bases, with 10 bases separating them. CDR3 length equals 13 residues. This chain's CDR3 is CATQTGYTGELFF. The CDR3 bases are TGTGCCACCCAGACAGGCTACACCGGGGAGCTGTTTTTT.

The chain joins TRBV4-3 to TRBJ2-3; D tentatively fits TRBD1 or TRBD2 (6 bases each). The CDR3 contains 15 residues. V lost 3 bases and J lost 2, with 12 bases in between. CDR1 LGHNA and CDR2 YSLEER come from the germline V gene. CDR3 loop: CASSQRGDPTDTQYF. CDR3 in DNA: TGCGCCAGCAGCCAGAGGGGGGATCCCACAGATACGCAGTATTTT.

A word on this clone: The identical CDR3 is also encoded by other nucleotide sequences in the sample. The CDR3 region is CASSPPGTYEQYF. In DNA, the CDR3 is TGTGCCAGCTCACCCCCGGGAACCTACGAGCAGTACTTC. The V call is TRBV18, the J call TRBJ2-7; maybe TRBD2 (5 bases). The V gene lost 3 bases and the J gene lost 2 bases, with 8 bases spanning the gap. This CDR3 contains 13 residues. Germline CDR1 is KGHSH and CDR2 is LQKENI.

This chain connects TRBV5-4 to TRBJ2-2; 8 nucleotides align to TRBD1. With V trimmed by 4 bases and J by 6 bases, 8 bases remained unmatched. This CDR3 is built from 15 residues. Germline loops: CDR1 SGHNT, CDR2 YYREEE (reference sequence). The CDR3 loop reads CASSQGQGRPGELFF. The CDR3 DNA reads as TGTGCCAGCAGCCAAGGACAGGGTCGGCCCGGGGAGCTGTTTTTT.

This clone was counted between two and nine times. V usage is TRBV27 and J usage is TRBJ1-6, with D unclear. The germline V gene encodes CDR1 MNHEY and CDR2 SMNVEV (reference sequence). V was pared by 3 bases and J by 9 bases, with 9 bases between. The CDR3 is 13 amino acids. The CDR3 DNA sequence: TGTGCCAGCAGTTTTAGAGAGGTTTCACCCCTCCACTTT. It translates to CASSFREVSPLHF.

The rearrangement uses TRBV9 and TRBJ1-2; D gene uncertain. CDR1 and CDR2 (germline): SGDLS, YYNGEE. V gave up 0 bases and J gave up 1 base, with 10 bases separating them. This CDR3 is 15 amino acids long. The CDR3 bases are TGTGCCAGCAGCGTAGGAGCTGGCTATAACTATGGCTACACCTTC. Protein: CASSVGAGYNYGYTF.